The 21 T cell receptor beta chains in this list originate from one sample, sequenced in a study of blood T cells in healthy people across ages. Through a sample-barcoded 5' primer and a J-beta primer mix, a second PCR was run for 7 to 11 cycles. Each CDR3 protein gets one entry after TCRdb re-called the 5' RACE reads with MiXCR. In the table there are about 1.4 million distinct CDR3 sequences, around 59% of which are singletons. The sequencing sample was made of blood. The receptors shown here come from a man aged 18 to 29 in good health.

The chain carries TRBV5-1 and TRBJ2-7; D call uncertain. V shed 3 bases and J shed 1 base, with 8 bases lying between them. The CDR3 is made up of 13 amino acids. The germline CDR1 and CDR2 sequences are SGHRS and YFSETQ. CDR3 protein: CASSCPPSYEQYF. CDR3 sequence (DNA): TGCGCCAGCAGCTGTCCGCCTTCCTACGAGCAGTACTTC.

The V and J genes are TRBV20-1 and TRBJ1-4; 7 nucleotides match TRBD1. The V and J ends lost 3 bases and 7 bases, in that order; junction bases with no gene match: 8. This CDR3 contains 14 residues. Germline CDR1 DFQATT, CDR2 SNEGSKA (reference sequence). The CDR3 loop is CSARPRDRSEKLFF. The DNA for the CDR3 is TGCAGTGCTAGGCCCCGGGACAGAAGTGAAAAACTGTTTTTT.

V is TRBV10-3 and J is TRBJ2-5; 11 bases match TRBD1. This CDR3 has 15 amino acids. In germline, CDR1 is ENHRY, CDR2 SYGVKD. V lost 6 bases to trimming and J lost 1 base; unmatched junction nucleotides: 4. CDR3 residues: CAISTGTGGQETQYF. The CDR3 bases are TGTGCCATCAGCACCGGGACAGGGGGCCAAGAGACCCAGTACTTC.

This rearrangement joins TRBV20-1 to TRBJ1-2; 9 bases align to TRBD1. The length of the CDR3 is 13 residues. V trimming: 6 bases; J trimming: 8 bases; junction bases outside the gene matches: 10. Germline V gives CDR1 DFQATT, CDR2 SNEGSKA (reference sequence). CDR3 protein: CSAESTGGEGYTF. Written as DNA, the CDR3 is TGCAGTGCCGAATCGACAGGGGGTGAAGGCTACACCTTC.

Comments on this clonotype: Since a much larger clone is just one base distant, this may be a read error. The V gene is TRBV28, the J gene TRBJ2-1; a weak D match, TRBD1 (5 bases). The J call may be incorrect, as the DNA end agrees better with TRBJ2-7. Germline V CDR1 and CDR2: MDHEN, SYDVKM. This CDR3 has 13 residues. The CDR3 DNA follows: TGTGCCAGCAGTTTCCCCAGCAAGGGGGAGCAGTACTTC. Its translation is CASSFPSKGEQYF.

The chain has TRBV29-1 and TRBJ2-5, with D unclear. V lost 4 bases and J 11 bases, leaving 26 bases between the germline ends. Germline V CDR1 and CDR2: SQVTM, ANQGSEA. This CDR3 comprises 15 residues. CDR3 sequence: CSVGYHASSVNEQYF. The CDR3 nucleotides read TGCAGCGTTGGCTATCACGCAAGTAGTGTCAATGAGCAGTACTTC.

This clonotype has a handful of counts. Here the CDR3 reads CATSRDRGEGGGGYTF. CDR3 DNA sequence: TGTGCCACCAGCAGAGATAGAGGGGAAGGAGGAGGTGGCTACACCTTC. The chain combines TRBV15 with TRBJ1-2, with a possible D match to TRBD1 (5 bases). The V end was cut by 0 bases, the J end by 7 bases, with 18 bases between. Per germline, CDR1 LNHNV and CDR2 YYDKDF (reference sequence). The CDR3 loop spans 16 amino acids.

This chain uses TRBV29-1 with TRBJ2-4; D ambiguous. Judging by the DNA end, TRBJ2-5 fits better; the J call may be wrong. The CDR3 has 14 residues. Germline V gene sequence: CDR1 SQVTM, CDR2 ANQGSEA. CDR3 amino acids: CSVVLGTTQETQYF. The CDR3, as DNA: TGCAGCGTTGTTCTGGGTACCACCCAAGAGACCCAGTACTTC.

The chain links TRBV20-1 to TRBJ2-1, with D tentatively TRBD2 (6 bases). Trimming left V 0 bases short and J 7 bases short, with 16 bases between. The CDR3 sequence is 15 residues long. Germline values: CDR1 DFQATT, CDR2 SNEGSKA (reference sequence). This chain's CDR3 is CSARDWRAKRNEQFF. CDR3 coding DNA: TGCAGTGCTAGAGATTGGAGGGCCAAGAGAAATGAGCAGTTCTTC.

This clonotype occurred once. J is TRBJ2-1 and V is TRBV5-4; the D is unclear. Germline V lookup: CDR1 SGHNT, CDR2 YYREEE (reference sequence). V lost 4 bases, J lost 9 bases, and 11 bases lay in between. CDR3 size: 12 residues. This chain's CDR3 is CASSPYRAEQFF. As DNA, the CDR3 is TGTGCCAGCAGCCCCTACCGTGCTGAGCAGTTCTTC.

This clonotype was counted only a few times. This chain connects TRBV5-1 to TRBJ2-7; possible D gene TRBD2, 6 bases. Germline lookup yields CDR1 SGHRS and CDR2 YFSETQ. This CDR3 contains 15 residues. V lost 2 bases and J 2 bases, leaving 14 bases between the germline ends. CDR3 region: CASSFEVAATYEQYF. CDR3 nucleotide sequence: TGCGCCAGCAGCTTTGAAGTAGCGGCCACCTACGAGCAGTACTTC.

A few counts support this clonotype. This chain uses TRBV27 with TRBJ2-1, with TRBD2 matching over 11 bases. There are 15 residues in the CDR3. Germline loops: CDR1 MNHEY, CDR2 SMNVEV (reference sequence). With 6 bases clipped from V and 4 bases from J, the junction kept 5 bases outside the gene matches. The CDR3 DNA reads as TGTGCCAGCAGCCTCATAGCGGGGGGGTACAATGAGCAGTTCTTC. Its translation is CASSLIAGGYNEQFF.

This chain links TRBV2 with TRBJ2-1; D assignment may be TRBD1 or TRBD2 (5 bases each). Per germline, CDR1 SNHLY and CDR2 FYNNEI. V lost 6 bases, J lost 2 bases, and 17 bases lay in between. The CDR3 totals 16 residues. The CDR3 reads CASRRNGDLAYNEQFF. CDR3 nucleotides: TGTGCCAGCAGACGAAATGGGGACCTGGCCTACAATGAGCAGTTCTTC.

The V and J genes are TRBV24-1 and TRBJ2-5; 10 bases are shared with TRBD1. With 7 bases clipped from V and 11 bases from J, the junction kept 15 bases outside the gene matches. The CDR3 consists of 15 residues. Germline V CDR1 and CDR2: KGHDR, SFDVKD. The CDR3 nucleotides read TGTGCCACCAGCCAGACAGGGGGCGGCTACAATGAGCAGTACTTC. Protein: CATSQTGGGYNEQYF.

This clonotype was seen more than once but under ten times. The chain is built from TRBV29-1 and TRBJ2-3, with D tentatively TRBD1 or TRBD2 (5 bases each). V was cut by 5 bases and J by 1 base, with 16 bases left in between. Germline V CDR1 and CDR2: SQVTM, ANQGSEA. This CDR3 has 15 amino acids. CDR3 bases: TGCAGCGTTCCTCGGGGCGGCGCCGGCACAGATACGCAGTATTTT. Protein sequence: CSVPRGGAGTDTQYF.

The chain combines TRBV27 with TRBJ1-4; 9 nucleotides agree with TRBD1. Germline V gene data show CDR1 as MNHEY and CDR2 as SMNVEV (reference sequence). The CDR3 extends over 15 amino acids. The V segment lost 6 bases and the J segment 7 bases; nucleotides outside the gene matches: 9. CDR3 amino acids: CASSRTGAGFEKLFF. As DNA, the CDR3 is TGTGCCAGCAGCCGGACAGGGGCAGGGTTTGAAAAACTGTTTTTT.

This chain joins TRBV25-1 and TRBJ2-2; D possibly uses TRBD1 or TRBD2 (6 bases each). Per germline, CDR1 MGHDK and CDR2 SYGVNS. V lost 5 bases to trimming and J lost 7 bases, with 26 bases between them. The CDR3 is 18 residues long. The CDR3 sequence: CASSRSFRLSGGGGELFF. The CDR3 DNA reads TGTGCCAGCAGTCGTAGCTTTAGACTCTCAGGAGGGGGCGGGGAGCTGTTTTTT.

V gene TRBV5-1 combines with J gene TRBJ2-1, with 8 bases that match TRBD1. The J call may not be correct, given that the DNA end is closer to TRBJ2-7. Germline CDR1 reads SGHRS; CDR2 reads YFSETQ. This CDR3 comprises 15 residues. The CDR3 region has the DNA TGCGCCAGCAGCGCGGGACAGGCCCTCTACAATGAGCAGTACTTC. Protein sequence: CASSAGQALYNEQYF.

V gene TRBV25-1 combines with J gene TRBJ1-1; D is perhaps TRBD1 (5 bases). The V and J ends lost 6 bases and 8 bases respectively, with 13 bases between them. This CDR3 is built from 12 residues. From germline, CDR1 is MGHDK and CDR2 SYGVNS. The CDR3 here is CASSEVGGEAFF. The CDR3 coding sequence is TGTGCCAGCAGCGAAGTGGGGGGAGAAGCTTTCTTT.

This clonotype was seen a handful of times. The rearrangement joins TRBV18 to TRBJ2-5; tentative D call: TRBD1 (6 bases). V lost 3 bases and J 4 bases, leaving 21 bases between the germline ends. The CDR3 spans 17 residues. Germline-derived CDR1 and CDR2 are KGHSH and LQKENI. CDR3 sequence reads: CASSPPVGTSLGETQYF. The CDR3 nucleotides are TGTGCCAGCTCACCTCCTGTAGGGACATCATTGGGAGAGACCCAGTACTTC. Looking up the rest from reference TRBV18 and TRBJ2-5 gives the full variable domain: NAGVMQNPRHLVRRRGQEARLRCSPMKGHSHVYWYRQLPEEGLKFMVYLQKENIIDESGMPKERFSAEFPKEGPSILRIQQVVRGDSAAYFCASSPPVGTSLGETQYFGPGTRLLVL.

The gene calls are TRBV6-5 and TRBJ2-3; TRBD1 agrees at 7 bases. The germline gives CDR1 MNHEY, CDR2 SVGAGI. The CDR3 is 19 amino acids. V was pared by 1 base and J by 2 bases, with 15 bases of the junction left unmatched. The CDR3 loop reads CASSYFVASNRGYTDTQYF. CDR3 nucleotides: TGTGCCAGCAGTTACTTCGTGGCTTCCAACAGGGGCTACACAGATACGCAGTATTTT.